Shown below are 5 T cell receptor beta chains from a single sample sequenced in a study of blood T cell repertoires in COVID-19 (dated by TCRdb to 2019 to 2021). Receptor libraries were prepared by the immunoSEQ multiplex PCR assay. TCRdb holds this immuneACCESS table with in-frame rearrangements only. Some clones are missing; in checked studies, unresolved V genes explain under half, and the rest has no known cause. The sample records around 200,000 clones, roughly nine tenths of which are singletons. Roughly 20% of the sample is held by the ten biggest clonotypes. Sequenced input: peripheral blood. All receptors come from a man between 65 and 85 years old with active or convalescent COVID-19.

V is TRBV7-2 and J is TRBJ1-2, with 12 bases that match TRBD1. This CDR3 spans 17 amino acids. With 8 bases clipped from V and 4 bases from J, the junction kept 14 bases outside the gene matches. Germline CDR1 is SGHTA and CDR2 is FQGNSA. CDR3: CASRPPAGTGGTYGYTF. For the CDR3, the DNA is TGTGCCAGCCGCCCGCCCGCGGGGACAGGGGGCACCTATGGCTACACCTTC.

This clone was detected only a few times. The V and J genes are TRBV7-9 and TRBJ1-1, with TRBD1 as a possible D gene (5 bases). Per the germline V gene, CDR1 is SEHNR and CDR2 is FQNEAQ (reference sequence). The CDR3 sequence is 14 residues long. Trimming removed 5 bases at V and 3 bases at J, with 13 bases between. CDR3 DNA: TGTGCCAGCAGCGTCCCGGGGGGGGACACTGAAGCTTTCTTT. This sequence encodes CASSVPGGDTEAFF.

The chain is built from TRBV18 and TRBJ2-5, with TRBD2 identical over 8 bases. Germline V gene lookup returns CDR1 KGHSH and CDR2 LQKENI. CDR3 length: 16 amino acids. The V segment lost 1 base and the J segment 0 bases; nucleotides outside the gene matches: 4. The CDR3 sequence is CASSPQASGYQETQYF. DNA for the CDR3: TGTGCCAGCTCACCACAGGCTAGCGGGTACCAAGAGACCCAGTACTTC.

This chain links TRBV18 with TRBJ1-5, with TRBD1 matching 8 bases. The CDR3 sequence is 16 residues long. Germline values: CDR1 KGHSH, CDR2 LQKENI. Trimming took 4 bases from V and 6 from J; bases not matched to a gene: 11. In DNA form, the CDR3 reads TGTGCCAGCTCACTTATTGCAGGGGGCCAGAGTCAGCCCCAGCATTTT. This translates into CASSLIAGGQSQPQHF.

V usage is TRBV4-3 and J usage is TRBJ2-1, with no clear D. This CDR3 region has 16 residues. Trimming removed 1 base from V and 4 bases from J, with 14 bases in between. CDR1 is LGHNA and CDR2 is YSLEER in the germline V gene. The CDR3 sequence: CASSQVPEEWYNEQFF. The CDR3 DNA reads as TGCGCCAGCAGCCAAGTCCCTGAAGAGTGGTACAATGAGCAGTTCTTC.